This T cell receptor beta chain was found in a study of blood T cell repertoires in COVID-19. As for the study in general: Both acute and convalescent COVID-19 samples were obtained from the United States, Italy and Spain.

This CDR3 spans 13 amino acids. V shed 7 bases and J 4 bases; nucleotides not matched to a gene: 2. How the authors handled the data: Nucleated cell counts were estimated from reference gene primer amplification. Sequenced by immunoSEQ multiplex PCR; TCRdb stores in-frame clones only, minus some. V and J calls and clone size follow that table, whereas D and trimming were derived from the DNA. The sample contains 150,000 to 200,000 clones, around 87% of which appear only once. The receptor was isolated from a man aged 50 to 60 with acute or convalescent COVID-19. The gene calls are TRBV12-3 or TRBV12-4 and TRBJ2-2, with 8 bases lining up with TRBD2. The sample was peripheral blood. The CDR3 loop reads CASILAGTGELFF. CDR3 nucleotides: TGTGCCAGCATCCTAGCGGGCACCGGGGAGCTGTTTTTT.